This TCR beta chain came from a study of T cell responses to AZD1222 COVID-19 vaccine. Clones were read by immunoSEQ multiplex PCR, and TCRdb kept only the in-frame ones, dropping some. The table has about 110,000 clones, around nine tenths seen once. This CDR3 spans 14 amino acids. Germline values: CDR1 GTSNPN, CDR2 SVGIG (reference sequence). The ends were cut back, 1 base at V and 5 bases at J, with 12 bases in the middle. The specimen was peripheral blood, collected 28 days after the second AZD1222 dose. The clonotype comes from an adult who received the AZD1222 COVID-19 vaccine. The genes are TRBV30 and TRBJ1-5; possible D gene TRBD1, 5 bases. The CDR3 coding sequence is TGTGCCTGGAGTGGCGGGACCAGGGATCAGCCCCAGCATTTT. It yields the protein CAWSGGTRDQPQHF.